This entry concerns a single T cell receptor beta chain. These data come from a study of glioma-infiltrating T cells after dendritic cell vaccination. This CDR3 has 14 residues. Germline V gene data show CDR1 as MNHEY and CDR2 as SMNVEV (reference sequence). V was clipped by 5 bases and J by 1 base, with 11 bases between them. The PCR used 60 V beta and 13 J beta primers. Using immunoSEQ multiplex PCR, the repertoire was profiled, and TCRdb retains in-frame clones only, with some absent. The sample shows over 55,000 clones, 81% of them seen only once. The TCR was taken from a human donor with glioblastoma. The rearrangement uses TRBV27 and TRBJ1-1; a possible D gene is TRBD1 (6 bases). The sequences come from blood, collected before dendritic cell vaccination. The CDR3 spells CASSVTGRNTEAFF. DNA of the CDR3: TGTGCCAGCAGTGTAACAGGGAGGAACACTGAAGCTTTCTTT.